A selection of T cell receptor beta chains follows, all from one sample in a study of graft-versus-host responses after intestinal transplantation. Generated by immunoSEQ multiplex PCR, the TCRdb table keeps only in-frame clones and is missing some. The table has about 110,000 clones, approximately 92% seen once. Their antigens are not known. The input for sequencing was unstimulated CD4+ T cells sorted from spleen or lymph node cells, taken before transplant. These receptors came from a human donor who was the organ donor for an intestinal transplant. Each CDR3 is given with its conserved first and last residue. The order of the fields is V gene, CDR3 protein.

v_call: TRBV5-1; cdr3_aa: CASSLGAGGSNEQYF
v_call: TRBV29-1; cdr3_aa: CSVEKGGGLEYGYTF
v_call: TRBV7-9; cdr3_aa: CASSSGGEANEKLFF
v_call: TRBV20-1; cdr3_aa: CSAPPRELEFF
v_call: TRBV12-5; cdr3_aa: CASGVYYEQYF
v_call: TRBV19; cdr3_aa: CASSIGRASGANVLTF
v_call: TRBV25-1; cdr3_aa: CASAPSGSNDEQFF
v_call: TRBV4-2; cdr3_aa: CASSQDTPGELFF
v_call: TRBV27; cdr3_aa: CASSHRQGENEQFF
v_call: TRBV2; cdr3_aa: CASSDRRYEQYF
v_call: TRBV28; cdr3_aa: CASSLLGGPSYEQYF
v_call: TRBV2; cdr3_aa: CASRGGVNEKLFF
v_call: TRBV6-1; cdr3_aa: CATTVGQLPYEQYF
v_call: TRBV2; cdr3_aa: CASTPGLAGGQEQYF
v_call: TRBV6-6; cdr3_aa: CASSLRGGNTEAFF
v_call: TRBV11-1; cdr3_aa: CASSFGPVNTDTQYF
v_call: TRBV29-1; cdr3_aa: CSAGQGAHNEKLFF
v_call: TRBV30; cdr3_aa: CAWSGGLHNEQFF
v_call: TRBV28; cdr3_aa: CASSLIGSGFGYTF
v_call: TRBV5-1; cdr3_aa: CASSLAGGETQYF
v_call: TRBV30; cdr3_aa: CALEWGLAGSYEQYF
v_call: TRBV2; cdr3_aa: CASSVDSQETQYF
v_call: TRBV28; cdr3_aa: CASSSPGNTIYF
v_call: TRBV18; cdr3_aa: CASSPRGLGTEAFF
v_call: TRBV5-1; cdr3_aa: CASNSGDGNTIYF
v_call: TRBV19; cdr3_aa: CASSIEREQFF
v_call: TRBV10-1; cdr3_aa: CASSDSADTQYF
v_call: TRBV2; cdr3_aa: CASSEGYRDYGYTF
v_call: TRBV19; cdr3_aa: CASSSPSGSIQYF
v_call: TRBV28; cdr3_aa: CASSPGLAGVQGNIQYF
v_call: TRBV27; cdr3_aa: CASSLRWLTDTQYF
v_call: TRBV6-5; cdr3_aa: CASQLAGGPYEQYF
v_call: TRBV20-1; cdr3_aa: CSAGGTYEQYF
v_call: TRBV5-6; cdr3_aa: CASSLTTYEQYF
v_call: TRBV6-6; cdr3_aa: CASSPGTGVSTQYF
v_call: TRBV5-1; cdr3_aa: CASSLLPSSYEQYF
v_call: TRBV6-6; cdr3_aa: CASSYSTASETQYF
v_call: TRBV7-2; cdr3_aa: CASSFATGSYEQYF
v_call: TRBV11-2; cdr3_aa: CASSLEGGTYEQYF
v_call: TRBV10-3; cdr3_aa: CAIRGTRDGGYTF
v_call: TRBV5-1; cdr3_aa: CASSPQAGGLSGNTIYF
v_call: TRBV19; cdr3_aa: CASSLQPLRGASGVSYEQYF
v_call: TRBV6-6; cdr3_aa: CASRNPGQDLKKAFF
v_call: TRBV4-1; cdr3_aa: CASSQQGLAGVYEQYF
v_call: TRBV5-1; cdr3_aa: CASSFEGASDGYTF
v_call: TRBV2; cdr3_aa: CASSEVGGHTDTQYF
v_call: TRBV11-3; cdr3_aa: CAGSLGRLAGATDTQYF
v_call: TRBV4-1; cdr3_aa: CASSQEVLAGDTQYF
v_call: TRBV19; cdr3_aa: CASSIPGLENEQYF
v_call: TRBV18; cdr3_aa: CASSIGEANTIYF
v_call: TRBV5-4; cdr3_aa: CASSPRTASRETQYF
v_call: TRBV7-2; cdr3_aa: CASSLVQGAETQYF
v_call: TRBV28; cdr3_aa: CASRGGDFGTDTQYF
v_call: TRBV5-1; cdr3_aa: CASSVTGTGVYEQYF
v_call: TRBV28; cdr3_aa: CASSFGAGDRNQPQHF
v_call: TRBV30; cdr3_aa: CAWSPGPGELFF
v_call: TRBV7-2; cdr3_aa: CASSWTPGPRSGNTIYF
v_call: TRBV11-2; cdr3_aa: CASSLDRGSGNYEQYF
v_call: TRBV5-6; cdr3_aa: CASSLTSETQYF